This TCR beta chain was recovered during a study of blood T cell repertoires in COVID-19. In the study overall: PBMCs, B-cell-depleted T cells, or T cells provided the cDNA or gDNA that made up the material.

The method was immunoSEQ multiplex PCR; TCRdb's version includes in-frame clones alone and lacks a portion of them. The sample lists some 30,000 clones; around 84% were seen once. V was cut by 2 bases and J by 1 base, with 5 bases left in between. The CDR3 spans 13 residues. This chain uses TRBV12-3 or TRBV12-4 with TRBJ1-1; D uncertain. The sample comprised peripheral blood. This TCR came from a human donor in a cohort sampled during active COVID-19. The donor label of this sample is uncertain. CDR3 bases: TGTGCCAGCAGTTTATATTCGAACACTGAAGCTTTCTTT. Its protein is CASSLYSNTEAFF.